Following are 11 T cell receptor beta chains from one sample sequenced in a study of blood T cell repertoires in COVID-19. Clones were read by immunoSEQ multiplex PCR, and TCRdb kept only the in-frame ones, dropping some. Counted here are 130,000 to 150,000 clones, roughly 90% occurring once; the ten biggest clones make up 1% to 1.5%. Sequencing used PBMCs or T cells enriched from blood (not recorded which). The receptors come from a woman aged 30 to 39 with acute COVID-19.

The J gene is TRBJ2-3, the V gene TRBV19; a possible D gene is TRBD1 (6 bases). V shed 6 bases and J shed 4 bases, with 14 bases lying between them. Germline lookup yields CDR1 LNHDA and CDR2 SQIVND (reference sequence). The CDR3 totals 14 residues. CDR3 coding DNA: TGTGCCAGTAGCCCCGGCAGGGGTCCAGATACGCAGTATTTT. Encoded protein: CASSPGRGPDTQYF.

On this clone: This CDR3 is also generated by other DNA sequences in the sample. V usage is TRBV7-8 and J usage is TRBJ1-2; TRBD1 agrees at 8 bases. The CDR3 has 15 residues. The germline gives CDR1 SGHVS, CDR2 FQNEAQ. The V segment lost 5 bases and the J segment 2 bases; nucleotides outside the gene matches: 7. The CDR3 loop is CASSPRTGPNYGYTF. CDR3 coding DNA: TGTGCCAGCAGCCCCCGGACAGGGCCCAACTATGGCTACACCTTC.

This rearrangement joins TRBV5-1 to TRBJ1-5; D is unresolved. CDR3 length equals 15 residues. Germline V gives CDR1 SGHRS, CDR2 YFSETQ. Deletions cut 4 bases from V and 5 bases from J, with 16 bases between. The CDR3 protein is CASSIFGGQDQPQHF. The CDR3, as DNA: TGCGCCAGCAGCATCTTCGGCGGGCAGGATCAGCCCCAGCATTTT.

The J gene is TRBJ1-2, the V gene TRBV28, with a possible D match to TRBD1 (5 bases). The germline CDR1 and CDR2 sequences are MDHEN and SYDVKM. V shed 5 bases and J shed 0 bases, with 13 bases lying between them. The length of the CDR3 is 15 residues. The chain's CDR3 is CASSRMGGTNYGYTF. The DNA of the CDR3 is TGTGCCAGCAGTCGAATGGGGGGGACTAACTATGGCTACACCTTC.

The V gene is TRBV30, the J gene TRBJ1-1; D gene uncertain. From germline, CDR1 is GTSNPN and CDR2 SVGIG (reference sequence). CDR3 size: 12 residues. V lost 0 bases and J lost 5, with 7 bases in between. In DNA form, the CDR3 reads TGTGCCTGGAGTGTTAGGAGGACTGAAGCTTTCTTT. Protein sequence: CAWSVRRTEAFF.

The V and J genes are TRBV28 and TRBJ2-7; D is undetermined. This CDR3 has 14 amino acids. The V and J ends lost 2 bases and 3 bases respectively, with 11 bases between them. Germline CDR1 and CDR2: MDHEN and SYDVKM. The CDR3: CASSLTVVNYEQYF. The CDR3 nucleotides are TGTGCCAGCAGTTTAACGGTCGTTAACTACGAGCAGTACTTC.

CDR3 region: CASSTQSTSNEQFF. The CDR3 DNA is TGTGCCAGCAGCACGCAATCGACTAGCAATGAGCAGTTCTTC. The chain has TRBV7-3 and TRBJ2-1, with D possibly matching TRBD2 (6 bases). Looked up from germline, CDR1 is SGHTA and CDR2 is FQGTGA. Trimming stripped 5 bases from V and 6 bases from J, with 14 bases between. The CDR3 has 14 residues.

The chain is built from TRBV19 and TRBJ1-6; 10 bases agree with TRBD1. CDR1 LNHDA and CDR2 SQIVND come from the germline V gene (reference sequence). Trimming at V came to 3 bases and at J to 9 bases, leaving 14 bases not matched to a gene. The CDR3 is made up of 18 amino acids. CDR3 nucleotides: TGTGCCAGTAGTATCGGTGACAGGGGGCGCTTCCCCGCTTCACCCCTCCACTTT. Its translation: CASSIGDRGRFPASPLHF. The entire variable domain, with the rest obtained from reference TRBV19 and TRBJ1-6, is as follows: DGGITQSPKYLFRKEGQNVTLSCEQNLNHDAMYWYRQDPGQGLRLIYYSQIVNDFQKGDIAEGYSVSREKKESFPLTVTSAQKNPTAFYLCASSIGDRGRFPASPLHFGNGTRLTVT.

The rearrangement uses TRBV15 and TRBJ2-5; TRBD1 matches 7 bases. The CDR3 consists of 17 residues. Losses at the gene ends were 1 base for V and 2 bases for J; bases not matched to a gene: 10. The V gene's germline CDR1 is LNHNV and CDR2 YYDKDF (reference sequence). For the CDR3, the DNA is TGTGCCACCAGCAGAGGGGGGACAGTGACAAGTCAAGAGACCCAGTACTTC. It codes for CATSRGGTVTSQETQYF.

The CDR3 nucleotides are TGTGCCAGCATGTTGGTCGGTACGGGGTACAATGAGCAGTTCTTC. Its protein is CASMLVGTGYNEQFF. The rearrangement uses TRBV6-5 and TRBJ2-1, with D possibly being TRBD2 (5 bases). The CDR3 spans 15 residues. CDR1 is MNHEY and CDR2 is SVGAGI in the germline V gene. V was shortened by 7 bases and J by 4 bases, with 17 bases between the two germline ends.

V and J are TRBV19 and TRBJ1-1; 7 bases fit TRBD1. J gave up 2 bases and V 6 bases, and 9 bases lay outside the gene matches. The CDR3 runs 15 residues. Germline assignment: CDR1 LNHDA and CDR2 SQIVND (reference sequence). The CDR3 is CASRDRQGGNTEAFF. In nucleotides, the CDR3 is TGTGCCAGTAGGGACCGACAGGGAGGAAACACTGAAGCTTTCTTT.